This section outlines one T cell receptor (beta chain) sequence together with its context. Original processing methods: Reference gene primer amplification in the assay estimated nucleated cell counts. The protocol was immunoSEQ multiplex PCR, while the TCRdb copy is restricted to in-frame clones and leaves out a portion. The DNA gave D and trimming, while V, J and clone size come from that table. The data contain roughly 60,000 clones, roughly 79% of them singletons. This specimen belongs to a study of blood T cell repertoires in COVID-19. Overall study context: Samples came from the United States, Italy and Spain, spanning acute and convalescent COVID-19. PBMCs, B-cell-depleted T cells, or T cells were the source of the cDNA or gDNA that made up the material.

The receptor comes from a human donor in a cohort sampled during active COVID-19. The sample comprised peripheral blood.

The CDR3, as DNA: TGTGCCAGCAGTTTATGGTCTTCCGAGGGCAATGAGCAGTTCTTC. Translation gives CASSLWSSEGNEQFF. The V and J genes are TRBV27 and TRBJ2-1, with a tentative D call TRBD2 (5 bases). Germline V gene sequence: CDR1 MNHEY, CDR2 SMNVEV (reference sequence). This CDR3 is built from 15 residues. V was pared by 1 base and J by 6 bases, with 13 bases between.